This T cell receptor (beta chain) is from a study of monozygotic twins with inflammatory bowel disease. Regarding the study as a whole: Any single strong signal or clonotype tied to IBD lacked support. IBD patients showed reduced TCRbeta diversity (inverse Simpson) versus healthy co-twins.

Concerning this clonotype: Its target is unknown.

Through template switching, UMIs that included a 6-nucleotide sample barcode were added. Reanalyzing the 5' RACE reads, TCRdb keeps one entry per CDR3 protein, without DNA. In all, the sample yields approximately 160,000 distinct CDR3 sequences. The length of the CDR3 is 15 residues. Germline V gene sequence: CDR1 SNHLY, CDR2 FYNNEI. The chain carries TRBV2 and TRBJ2-1; there is no DNA to check the TCRdb D call of TRBD2. The TCR was taken from a human donor with ulcerative colitis or Crohn's disease, or a healthy co-twin of an affected twin (not recorded which). The sequencing sample was made of blood. The CDR3 loop reads CASRAPGLDGNEQFF.